The next 15 T cell receptor beta chains were all read from a single sample in a study of beta chain features in type 1 diabetes. Every bit of the isolated RNA underwent reverse transcription, so sequencing read expressed TCRB transcripts. Generated by immunoSEQ multiplex PCR, the TCRdb table keeps only in-frame clones and is missing some. The sample holds about 140,000 clones, roughly 10% seen once. The source material was central memory CD4+ T cells from blood. All receptors derive from a woman between 40 and 55 years old in good health.

The J gene is TRBJ2-1, the V gene TRBV5-1, with D possibly matching TRBD2 (6 bases). Germline-derived CDR1 and CDR2 are SGHRS and YFSETQ. V lost 4 bases to trimming and J lost 0 bases, with 11 bases between them. The CDR3 is 15 amino acids. The DNA of the CDR3 is TGCGCCAGCAGCCCTTCCGGGAGCTCCTACAATGAGCAGTTCTTC. It translates to CASSPSGSSYNEQFF.

This clone was recorded a few times. V and J are TRBV29-1 and TRBJ1-2; TRBD1 matches at 7 bases. Germline CDR1 is SQVTM and CDR2 is ANQGSEA. This CDR3 has 14 amino acids. The V and J ends lost 4 bases and 4 bases, in that order; junction bases with no gene match: 9. The DNA of the CDR3 is TGCAGCGTTGCAGTCCCCGGGACAGCCTATGGCTACACCTTC. Residues: CSVAVPGTAYGYTF.

This clone occurred a few times. The V call is TRBV5-1, the J call TRBJ2-5; TRBD1 aligns across 9 bases. The CDR3 is made up of 16 amino acids. The V gene's germline CDR1 is SGHRS and CDR2 YFSETQ. V shed 4 bases, J shed 1 base, and the junction held 8 bases outside the gene matches. The CDR3 here is CASSLQTGGSQETQYF. In nucleotides, the CDR3 is TGCGCCAGCAGCCTCCAGACAGGGGGAAGCCAAGAGACCCAGTACTTC.

V usage is TRBV14 and J usage is TRBJ2-7, with 9 bases aligning to TRBD1. The CDR3 runs to 15 residues. Per the germline V gene, CDR1 is SGHDN and CDR2 is FVKESK. J was trimmed by 5 bases and V by 6 bases; bases with no gene match: 11. This CDR3 is CASRSTGTGLHEQYF. In nucleotides, the CDR3 is TGTGCCAGCAGATCCACCGGGACAGGGTTACACGAGCAGTACTTC. The full variable domain, completed using reference TRBV14 and TRBJ2-7, is EAGVTQFPSHSVIEKGQTVTLRCDPISGHDNLYWYRRVMGKEIKFLLHFVKESKQDESGMPNNRFLAERTGGTYSTLKVQPAELEDSGVYFCASRSTGTGLHEQYFGPGTRLTVT.

This clone occurred a few times. The chain joins TRBV27 to TRBJ1-4; no reliable D call. Per the germline V gene, CDR1 is MNHEY and CDR2 is SMNVEV (reference sequence). V lost 6 bases and J 8 bases, leaving 19 bases between the germline ends. The CDR3 is made up of 15 amino acids. The CDR3 DNA reads TGTGCCAGCAGCCACGATATGAACGGAGGGGAAAAACTGTTTTTT. Residues: CASSHDMNGGEKLFF. Variable domain in full (rest from reference TRBV27 and TRBJ1-4): EAQVTQNPRYLITVTGKKLTVTCSQNMNHEYMSWYRQDPGLGLRQIYYSMNVEVTDKGDVPEGYKVSRKEKRNFPLILESPSPNQTSLYFCASSHDMNGGEKLFFGSGTQLSVL.

This clone was found a few times. J is TRBJ2-4 and V is TRBV10-2, with TRBD2 identical over 11 bases. J was trimmed by 6 bases and V by 3 bases; bases with no gene match: 13. CDR1 is WSHSY and CDR2 is SAAADI in the germline V gene. The CDR3 has 18 residues. CDR3 sequence (DNA): TGCGCCAGCAGTGAATCCAGCCCTAGCGGGGGGTGGGGAAACATTCAGTACTTC. Amino acid sequence: CASSESSPSGGWGNIQYF.

This sequence joins TRBV6-5 and TRBJ1-2; 8 bases map to TRBD1. The J segment lost 4 bases and the V segment lost 4 bases, leaving 11 bases of the junction unmatched. Germline CDR1 and CDR2: MNHEY and SVGAGI. The CDR3 has 16 amino acids. DNA of the CDR3: TGTGCCAGCAGTTCGCGGACAGGGCCTGGCGGCTATGGCTACACCTTC. Its translation is CASSSRTGPGGYGYTF.

The chain combines TRBV7-2 with TRBJ1-2; a weak D match, TRBD1 (5 bases). This CDR3 contains 14 residues. The ends were cut back, 1 base at V and 4 bases at J, with 10 bases in the middle. Germline V CDR1 and CDR2: SGHTA, FQGNSA. CDR3 nucleotide sequence: TGTGCCAGCAGCTTAGTCAACAGGTTCTATGGCTACACCTTC. Translated, it gives CASSLVNRFYGYTF. The full variable domain, its missing parts supplied by reference TRBV7-2 and TRBJ1-2, is GAGVSQSPSNKVTEKGKDVELRCDPISGHTALYWYRQSLGQGLEFLIYFQGNSAPDKSGLPSDRFSAERTGGSVSTLTIQRTQQEDSAVYLCASSLVNRFYGYTFGSGTRLTVV.

This clone was found many times. The rearrangement joins TRBV5-4 to TRBJ2-1, with 10 bases lining up with TRBD2. This CDR3 is 14 amino acids long. Germline lookup yields CDR1 SGHNT and CDR2 YYREEE (reference sequence). Unmatched junction bases numbered 5, after V lost 4 bases and J lost 7 bases. The CDR3, as DNA: TGTGCCAGCAGCACCGGACTAGCGGATAATGAGCAGTTCTTC. Protein product: CASSTGLADNEQFF.

This clone was seen only a few times. The V and J genes are TRBV7-2 and TRBJ1-5, with 10 bases aligning to TRBD1. Germline CDR1 and CDR2: SGHTA and FQGNSA. The ends lost 4 bases at V and 1 base at J; junction bases unmatched: 1. The CDR3 contains 15 residues. In DNA form, the CDR3 reads TGTGCCAGCAGCTCGGGACAGGGGAGCAATCAGCCCCAGCATTTT. As protein: CASSSGQGSNQPQHF.

This clone occurred many times. This rearrangement joins TRBV7-2 to TRBJ1-5, with 10 positions matching TRBD1. CDR3 length equals 15 residues. V was pared by 5 bases and J by 7 bases, with 8 bases of the junction left unmatched. From germline, CDR1 is SGHTA and CDR2 FQGNSA. CDR3 loop: CASSREGTGDQPQHF. The CDR3 region has the DNA TGTGCCAGCAGCCGGGAGGGGACAGGGGACCAGCCCCAGCATTTT. Based on the CDR3 plus reference TRBV7-2 and TRBJ1-5, the full variable domain is GAGVSQSPSNKVTEKGKDVELRCDPISGHTALYWYRQSLGQGLEFLIYFQGNSAPDKSGLPSDRFSAERTGGSVSTLTIQRTQQEDSAVYLCASSREGTGDQPQHFGDGTRLSIL.

Worth noting for this clone: Other DNA sequences in the sample encode the same CDR3. This chain links TRBV6-1 with TRBJ1-5, with a tentative D call TRBD1 (5 bases). This CDR3 is 13 amino acids long. Trimming stripped 3 bases from V and 6 bases from J, with 9 bases between. Germline-derived CDR1 and CDR2 are MNHNS and SASEGT. Written as DNA, the CDR3 is TGTGCCAGCAGTGAGGGGGGAGGTCAGCCCCAGCATTTT. This gives the protein CASSEGGGQPQHF.

The CDR3 is CASSLRTRDGDTQYF. In DNA, the CDR3 is TGTGCCAGCAGCTTGCGGACTAGGGATGGAGATACGCAGTATTTT. The chain combines TRBV5-4 with TRBJ2-3, with 7 bases identical to TRBD2. Germline CDR1 SGHNT, CDR2 YYREEE (reference sequence). V dropped 1 base and J dropped 5; count of bases not matched to a gene: 7. CDR3 length equals 15 residues. Full variable domain (remainder filled in from reference TRBV5-4 and TRBJ2-3): ETGVTQSPTHLIKTRGQQVTLRCSSQSGHNTVSWYQQALGQGPQFIFQYYREEENGRGNFPPRFSGLQFPNYSSELNVNALELDDSALYLCASSLRTRDGDTQYFGPGTRLTVL.

Only one count was recorded for this clone. This rearrangement joins TRBV7-6 to TRBJ1-6, with D perhaps TRBD1 (6 bases). This CDR3 is built from 16 residues. Germline V gene sequence: CDR1 SGHVS, CDR2 FNYEAQ. Deletions cut 0 bases from V and 10 bases from J, with 16 bases between. The CDR3 region has the DNA TGTGCCAGCAGCTTAGCCCCAGGGGCGGTAGGGTCACCCCTCCACTTT. This encodes CASSLAPGAVGSPLHF.

This clone was detected many times. One end of the junction is discordant with germline, which a read error may explain. This chain uses TRBV7-7 with TRBJ2-2; D unresolved. This CDR3 comprises 14 residues. The germline gives CDR1 SSHAT, CDR2 FNYEAQ (reference sequence). CDR3 nucleotides: TGTGCTAGCAGCGCCAGGACGAACACCGGGGAGCTGTTTTTT. Protein sequence: CASSARTNTGELFF.